The clone carrying this T cell receptor (beta chain) came up once. Its antigen is still unknown. The CDR3 length is 15 residues. Germline V gene lookup returns CDR1 SGHTA and CDR2 FQGTGA. V lost 5 bases and J lost 1; bases outside the gene matches: 7. The validation cohort, a group of around 120 subjects, included the donors and was separate from the roughly 720-subject first cohort. These data come from a study of cytomegalovirus exposure and HLA in healthy donors. Study-level information: A later analysis reported the 95 to 150 validation repertoires used the same platform as the roughly 700 first-cohort repertoires. Study outcomes and limitations: Some TCR beta chains (around 160 of them) were listed as cytomegalovirus-associated. A few CMV-associated chains were confirmed in vitro to be specific for CMV antigens.

Produced via immunoSEQ multiplex PCR; TCRdb's table is partial and in-frame only. Of about 160,000 clones detected, approximately 86% appear once; the ten largest clones hold around 2.3%. The clonotype was recovered from a woman aged 18 to 35 in good health and CMV-seronegative. This sequence joins TRBV7-3 and TRBJ1-1; 7 bases align to TRBD1. Sequenced input: PBMCs. The chain's CDR3 is CASSVRQGKNTEAFF. DNA of the CDR3: TGTGCCAGCAGCGTAAGACAGGGAAAGAACACTGAAGCTTTCTTT.